This T cell receptor beta chain is drawn from a study of cytomegalovirus exposure and HLA in healthy donors. Vbeta (60) and Jbeta (13) primers were used in the PCR. Sequencing used immunoSEQ multiplex PCR; TCRdb keeps in-frame clones, though not all of them. Altogether 100,000 to 150,000 clones are present, 70% to 85% being singletons, with the ten largest covering less than 6%. The CDR3 sequence is 14 residues long. V was trimmed by 6 bases and J by 5 bases, leaving 16 bases between them. Germline lookup yields CDR1 MNHEY and CDR2 SMNVEV (reference sequence). Sequences were obtained from PBMCs. V and J are TRBV27 and TRBJ2-5, with D tentatively TRBD1 (6 bases). This receptor was identified in a man aged 18 to 30 in good health and CMV-seropositive. The CDR3 region has the DNA TGTGCCAGCAGGGATCAGACAGGTGGGGAGACCCAGTACTTC. Residues: CASRDQTGGETQYF.